The clone carrying this T cell receptor (beta chain) was counted a few times. No antigen is known for it. The assay was immunoSEQ multiplex PCR, and TCRdb's table has in-frame clones only and misses some. The table shows approximately 150,000 clones, with about nine tenths occurring only once. The record originates from a study of T cell responses to AZD1222 COVID-19 vaccine. The study, taken as a whole, reports: Reportedly, nearly half of unique spike TCRs recognized epitopes outside B.1.351/B.1.1.7 mutations. Clonal diversity was possibly underestimated, and the donors were mostly white British, with more females.

The sequence came from an adult in good health. This specimen consisted of peripheral blood, obtained on day 0 of AZD1222 vaccination.

The CDR3: CASSEPPHRDSYEQYF. For the CDR3, the DNA is TGCGCCAGCAGTGAGCCTCCTCACAGGGATTCCTACGAGCAGTACTTC. The rearrangement joins TRBV10-1 to TRBJ2-7, with D maybe TRBD1 (6 bases). V was clipped by 2 bases and J by 1 base, with 15 bases between them. The length of the CDR3 is 16 residues. The germline gives CDR1 WNHNN, CDR2 SYGVQD (reference sequence).